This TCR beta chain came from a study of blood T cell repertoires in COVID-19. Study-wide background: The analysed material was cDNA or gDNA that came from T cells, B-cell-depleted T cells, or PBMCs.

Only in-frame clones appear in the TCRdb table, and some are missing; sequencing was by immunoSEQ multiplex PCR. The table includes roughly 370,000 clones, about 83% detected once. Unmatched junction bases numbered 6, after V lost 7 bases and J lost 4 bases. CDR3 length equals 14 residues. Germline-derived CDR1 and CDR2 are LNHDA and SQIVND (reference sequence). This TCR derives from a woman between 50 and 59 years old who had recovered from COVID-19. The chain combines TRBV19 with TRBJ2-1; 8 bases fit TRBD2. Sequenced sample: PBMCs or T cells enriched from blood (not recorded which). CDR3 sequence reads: CASNSGGSYNEQFF. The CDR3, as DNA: TGTGCCAGTAACAGCGGGGGATCGTACAATGAGCAGTTCTTC.